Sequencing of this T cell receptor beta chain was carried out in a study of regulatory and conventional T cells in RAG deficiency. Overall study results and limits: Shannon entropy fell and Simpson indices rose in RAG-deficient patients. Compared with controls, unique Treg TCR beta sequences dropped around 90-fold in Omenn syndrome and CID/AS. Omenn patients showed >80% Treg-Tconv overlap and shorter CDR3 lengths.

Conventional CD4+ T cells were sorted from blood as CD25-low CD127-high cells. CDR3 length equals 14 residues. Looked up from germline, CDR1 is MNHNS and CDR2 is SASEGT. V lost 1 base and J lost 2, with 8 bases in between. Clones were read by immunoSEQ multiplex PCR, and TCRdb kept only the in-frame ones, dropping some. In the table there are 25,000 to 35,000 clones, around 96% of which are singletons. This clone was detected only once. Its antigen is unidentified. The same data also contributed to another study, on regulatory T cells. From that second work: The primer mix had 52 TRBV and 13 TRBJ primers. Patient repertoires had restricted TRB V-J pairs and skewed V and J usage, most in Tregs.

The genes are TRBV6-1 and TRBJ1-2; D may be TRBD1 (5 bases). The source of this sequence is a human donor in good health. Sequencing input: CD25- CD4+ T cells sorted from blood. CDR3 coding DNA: TGTGCCAGCAGTGAAGTCGGACAAAACTATGGCTACACCTTC. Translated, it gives CASSEVGQNYGYTF.